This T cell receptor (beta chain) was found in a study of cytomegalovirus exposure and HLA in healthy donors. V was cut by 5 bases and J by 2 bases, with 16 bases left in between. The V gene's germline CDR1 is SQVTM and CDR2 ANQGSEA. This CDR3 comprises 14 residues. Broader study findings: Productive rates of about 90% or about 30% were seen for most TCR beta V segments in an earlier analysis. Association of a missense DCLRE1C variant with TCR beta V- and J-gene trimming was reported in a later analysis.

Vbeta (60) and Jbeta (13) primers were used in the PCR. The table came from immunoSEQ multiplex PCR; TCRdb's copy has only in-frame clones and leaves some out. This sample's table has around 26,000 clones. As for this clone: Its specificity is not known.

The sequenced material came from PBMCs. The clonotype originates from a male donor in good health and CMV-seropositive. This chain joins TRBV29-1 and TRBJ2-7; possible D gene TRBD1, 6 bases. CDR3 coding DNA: TGCAGCGTTCGCCTTAGAGGGGGTACCTACGAGCAGTACTTC. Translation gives CSVRLRGGTYEQYF.